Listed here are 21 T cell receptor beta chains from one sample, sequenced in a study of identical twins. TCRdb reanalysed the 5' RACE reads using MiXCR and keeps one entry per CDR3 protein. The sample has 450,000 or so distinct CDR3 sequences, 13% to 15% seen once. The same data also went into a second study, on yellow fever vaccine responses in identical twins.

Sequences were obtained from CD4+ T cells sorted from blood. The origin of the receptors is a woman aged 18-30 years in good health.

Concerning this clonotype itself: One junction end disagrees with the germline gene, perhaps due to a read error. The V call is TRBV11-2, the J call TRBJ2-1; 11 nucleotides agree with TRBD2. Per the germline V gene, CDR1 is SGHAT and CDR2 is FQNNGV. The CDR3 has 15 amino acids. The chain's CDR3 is CASSSETSGAVLSVF. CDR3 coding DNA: TGTGCCAGCAGCTCAGAGACTAGCGGGGCCGTTTTGTCTGTCTTC.

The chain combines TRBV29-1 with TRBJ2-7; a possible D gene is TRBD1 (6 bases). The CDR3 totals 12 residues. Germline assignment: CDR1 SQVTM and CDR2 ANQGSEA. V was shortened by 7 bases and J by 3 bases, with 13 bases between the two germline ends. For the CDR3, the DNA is TGCAGCGGGGGATGGACAGTCTACGAGCAGTACTTC. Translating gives CSGGWTVYEQYF.

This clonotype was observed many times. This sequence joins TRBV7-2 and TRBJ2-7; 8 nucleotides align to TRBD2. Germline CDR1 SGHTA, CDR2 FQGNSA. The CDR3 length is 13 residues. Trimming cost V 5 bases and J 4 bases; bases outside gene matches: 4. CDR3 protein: CASSPRGGYEQYF. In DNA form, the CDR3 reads TGTGCCAGCAGCCCCCGCGGGGGGTACGAGCAGTACTTC.

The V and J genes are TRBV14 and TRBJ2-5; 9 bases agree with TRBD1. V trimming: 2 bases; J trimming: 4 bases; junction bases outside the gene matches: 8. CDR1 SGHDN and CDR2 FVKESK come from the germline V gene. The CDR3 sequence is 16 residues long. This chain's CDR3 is CASSQFFTGGGETQYF. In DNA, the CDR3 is TGTGCCAGCAGCCAATTCTTCACAGGGGGCGGAGAGACCCAGTACTTC.

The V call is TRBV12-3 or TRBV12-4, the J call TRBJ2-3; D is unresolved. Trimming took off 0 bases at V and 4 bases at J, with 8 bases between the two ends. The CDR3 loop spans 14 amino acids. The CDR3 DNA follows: TGTGCCAGCAGTTTAGCGCTGGGTGCAGATACGCAGTATTTT. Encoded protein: CASSLALGADTQYF.

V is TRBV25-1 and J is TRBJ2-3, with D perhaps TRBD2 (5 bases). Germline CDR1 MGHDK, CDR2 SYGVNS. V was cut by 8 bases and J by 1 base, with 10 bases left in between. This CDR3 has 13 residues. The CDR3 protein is CASVGARTDTQYF. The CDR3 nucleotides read TGTGCCAGCGTGGGAGCACGCACAGATACGCAGTATTTT.

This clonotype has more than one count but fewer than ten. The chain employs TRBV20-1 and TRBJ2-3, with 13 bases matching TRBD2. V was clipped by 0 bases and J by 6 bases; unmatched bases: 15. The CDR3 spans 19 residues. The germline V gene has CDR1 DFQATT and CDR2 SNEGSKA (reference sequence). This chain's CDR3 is CSARDDPLRTSGRTDTQYF. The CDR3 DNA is TGCAGTGCTAGAGATGATCCCCTCCGGACTAGCGGGAGAACGGATACGCAGTATTTT.

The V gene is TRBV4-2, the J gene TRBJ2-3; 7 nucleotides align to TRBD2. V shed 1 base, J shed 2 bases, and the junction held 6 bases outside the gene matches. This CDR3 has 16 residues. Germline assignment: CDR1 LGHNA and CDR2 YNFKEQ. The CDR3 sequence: CASSQASGVYTDTQYF. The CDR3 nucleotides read TGTGCCAGCAGCCAAGCAAGCGGGGTCTACACAGATACGCAGTATTTT.

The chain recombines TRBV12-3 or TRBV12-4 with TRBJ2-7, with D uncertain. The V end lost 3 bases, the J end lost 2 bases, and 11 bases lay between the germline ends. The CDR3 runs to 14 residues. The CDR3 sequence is CASSLRLSAYEQYF. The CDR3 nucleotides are TGTGCCAGCAGTTTGAGACTTTCCGCCTACGAGCAGTACTTC.

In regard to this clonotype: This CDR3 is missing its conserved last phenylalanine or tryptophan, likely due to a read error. The DNA for the CDR3 is TGTGCCAGCAGTTTATCGCGGCTCATTAATTCACCCCTCCACGTT. Protein product: CASSLSRLINSPLHV. The chain joins TRBV27 to TRBJ1-6; D unresolved. The CDR3 loop spans 15 amino acids. V shed 0 bases and J shed 6 bases, with 9 bases lying between them. Germline V gives CDR1 MNHEY, CDR2 SMNVEV (reference sequence).

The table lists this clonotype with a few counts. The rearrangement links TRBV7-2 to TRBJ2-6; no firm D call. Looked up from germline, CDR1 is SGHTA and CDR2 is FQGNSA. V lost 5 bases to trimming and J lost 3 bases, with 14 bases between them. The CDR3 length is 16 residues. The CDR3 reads CASSRPKDFGANVLTF. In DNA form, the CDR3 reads TGTGCCAGCAGCCGTCCCAAGGATTTTGGGGCCAACGTCCTGACTTTC.

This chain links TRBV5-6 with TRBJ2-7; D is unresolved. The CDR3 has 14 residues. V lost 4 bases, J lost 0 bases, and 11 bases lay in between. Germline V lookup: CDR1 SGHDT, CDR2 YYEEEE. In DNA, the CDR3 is TGTGCCAGCAGCCGTGAGAGGTTCTCCTACGAGCAGTACTTC. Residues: CASSRERFSYEQYF.

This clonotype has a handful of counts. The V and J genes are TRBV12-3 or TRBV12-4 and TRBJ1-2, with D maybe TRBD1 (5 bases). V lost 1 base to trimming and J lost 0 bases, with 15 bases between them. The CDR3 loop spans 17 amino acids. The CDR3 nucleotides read TGTGCCAGCAGTTTAGTTGCGGGGCCCCAGGCTAACTATGGCTACACCTTC. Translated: CASSLVAGPQANYGYTF.

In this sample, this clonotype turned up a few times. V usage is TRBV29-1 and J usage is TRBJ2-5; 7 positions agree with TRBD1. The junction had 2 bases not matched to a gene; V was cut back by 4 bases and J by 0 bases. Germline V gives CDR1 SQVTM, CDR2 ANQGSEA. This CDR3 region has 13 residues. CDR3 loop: CSVAGTDQETQYF. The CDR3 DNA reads TGCAGCGTTGCCGGGACAGACCAAGAGACCCAGTACTTC.

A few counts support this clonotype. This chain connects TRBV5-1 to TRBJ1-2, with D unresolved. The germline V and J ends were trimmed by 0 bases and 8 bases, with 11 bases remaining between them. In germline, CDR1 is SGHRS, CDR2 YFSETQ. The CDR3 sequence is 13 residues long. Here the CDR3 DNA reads TGCGCCAGCAGCTTGGATCCGCCAGGAGGCTACACCTTC. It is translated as CASSLDPPGGYTF.

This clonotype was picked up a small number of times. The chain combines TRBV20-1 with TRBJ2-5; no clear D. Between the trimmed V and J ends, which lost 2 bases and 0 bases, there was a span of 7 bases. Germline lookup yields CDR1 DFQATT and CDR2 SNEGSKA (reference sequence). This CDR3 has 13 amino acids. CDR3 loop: CSARTNYQETQYF. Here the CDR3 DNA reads TGCAGTGCTAGAACTAACTACCAAGAGACCCAGTACTTC.

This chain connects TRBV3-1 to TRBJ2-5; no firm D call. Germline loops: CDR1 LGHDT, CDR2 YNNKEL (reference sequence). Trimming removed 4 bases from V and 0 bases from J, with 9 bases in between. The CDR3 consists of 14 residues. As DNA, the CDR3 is TGTGCCAGCAGCCCTAAGACGTACCAAGAGACCCAGTACTTC. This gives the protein CASSPKTYQETQYF.

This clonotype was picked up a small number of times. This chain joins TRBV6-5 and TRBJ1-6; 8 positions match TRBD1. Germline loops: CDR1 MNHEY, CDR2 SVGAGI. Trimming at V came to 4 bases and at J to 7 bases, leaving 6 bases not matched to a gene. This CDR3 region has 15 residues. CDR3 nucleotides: TGTGCCAGCAGTTTATATAGGACAGGGAATTCACCCCTCCACTTT. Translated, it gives CASSLYRTGNSPLHF.

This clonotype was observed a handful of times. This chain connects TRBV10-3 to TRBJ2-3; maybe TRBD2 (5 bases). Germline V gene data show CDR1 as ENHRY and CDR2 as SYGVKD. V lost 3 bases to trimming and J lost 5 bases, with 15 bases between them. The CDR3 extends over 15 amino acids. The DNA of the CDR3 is TGTGCCATCAGTGACCCGACGAGGGCGGGAGATACGCAGTATTTT. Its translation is CAISDPTRAGDTQYF.

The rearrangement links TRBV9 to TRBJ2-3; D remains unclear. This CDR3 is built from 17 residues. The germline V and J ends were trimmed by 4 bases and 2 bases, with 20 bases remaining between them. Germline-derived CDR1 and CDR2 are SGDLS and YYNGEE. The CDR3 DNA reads TGTGCCAGCAGCATCCACGATGTAGGTGTAATCACAGATACGCAGTATTTT. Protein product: CASSIHDVGVITDTQYF.

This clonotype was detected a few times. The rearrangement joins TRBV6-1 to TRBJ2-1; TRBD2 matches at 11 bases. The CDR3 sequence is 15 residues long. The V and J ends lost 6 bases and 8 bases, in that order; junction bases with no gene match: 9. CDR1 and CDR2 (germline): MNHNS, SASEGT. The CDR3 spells CASRARGTSGHEQFF. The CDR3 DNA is TGTGCCAGCAGGGCTAGGGGGACTAGCGGTCATGAGCAGTTCTTC.